This is a list of T cell receptor beta chains from one sample in a study of blood T cell repertoires in COVID-19. Clones were read by immunoSEQ multiplex PCR, and TCRdb kept only the in-frame ones, dropping some. The sample has 55,000 to 90,000 clones, 88% seen once; the top ten hold around 1.3%. The sequencing sample was made of peripheral blood. The receptor set was obtained from a human donor in a cohort sampled during active COVID-19. Both conserved end residues are part of each CDR3. The D gene is left open where the match is weak. Where a row states a size, it is once, few, many or the class of an expanded clone; other rows omit it.

D,J,V,size,DNA,CDR3
-,TRBJ2-3,TRBV27,once,TGTGCCAGCAGTTTGGGCGATAGCACAGATACGCAGTATTTT,CASSLGDSTDTQYF
TRBD2,TRBJ2-1,TRBV4-2,-,TGTGCCAGCAGCCAAGCGATCGGGGGGGTTGGAGGTCGGGAGTTCTTC,CASSQAIGGVGGREFF
TRBD2,TRBJ2-1,TRBV28,-,TGTGCCAGCAGTCCCCCCACGGGAGGGATCTACAATGAGCAGTTCTTC,CASSPPTGGIYNEQFF
-,TRBJ2-5,TRBV29-1,-,TGCAGCGTTTTGTACCGCCCCTCGGGTGAAGAGACCCAGTACTTC,CSVLYRPSGEETQYF
TRBD2,TRBJ2-1,TRBV4-2,-,TGTGCCAGCAGCCAAGTGGGTTCTAGCGGGAGCAATGAGCAGTTCTTC,CASSQVGSSGSNEQFF
-,TRBJ1-4,TRBV30,-,TGTGCCTGGAGTCCACAACCCTATGAAAAACTGTTTTTT,CAWSPQPYEKLFF
-,TRBJ1-5,TRBV28,-,TGTGCCAGCAGTTTATACTCTCTCGATCAGCCCCAGCATTTT,CASSLYSLDQPQHF
TRBD1,TRBJ2-5,TRBV9,-,TGTGCCAGCAGCGGGGGACAGGGGAGAGAGACCCAGTACTTC,CASSGGQGRETQYF
-,TRBJ1-1,TRBV5-1,-,TGCGCCAGCAGCCCCCAACCCGGGAGCGGACGGGACACTGAAGCTTTCTTT,CASSPQPGSGRDTEAFF
-,TRBJ1-1,TRBV28,-,TGTGCCAGCAGTTTACTACAGGTGATGAACACTGAAGCTTTCTTT,CASSLLQVMNTEAFF
-,TRBJ2-1,TRBV2,-,TGTGCCAGCAGTGGCCAACGGGGTGTCAATGAGCAGTTCTTC,CASSGQRGVNEQFF
TRBD2,TRBJ2-5,TRBV2,-,TGTGCCACTGGGCCTAGCGGGAGTCCCCAAGAGACCCAGTACTTC,CATGPSGSPQETQYF
TRBD1,TRBJ1-6,TRBV5-6,-,TGTGCCAGCAGCCCAAGAAACAGGGGTTCACCCCTCCACTTT,CASSPRNRGSPLHF
-,TRBJ1-1,TRBV5-1,once,TGCGCCAGCAGATTGGGACGGGAGAACACTGAAGCTTTCTTT,CASRLGRENTEAFF
-,TRBJ1-5,TRBV7-2,-,TGTGCCAGCAGCTGGATCGTGACTGGCAATCAGCCCCAGCATTTT,CASSWIVTGNQPQHF
-,TRBJ2-5,TRBV7-6,-,TGTGCCAGCAGCTTGACCACGACACAAGAGACCCAGTACTTC,CASSLTTTQETQYF
-,TRBJ2-5,TRBV27,once,TGTGCCAGCAGTCCCGGACTAATAGAGACCCAGTACTTC,CASSPGLIETQYF
-,TRBJ2-1,TRBV27,-,TGTGCCAGCAGTCCCCGCCCCAGCTCCTACAATGAGCAGTTCTTC,CASSPRPSSYNEQFF